One sample yielded the 19 T cell receptor beta chains listed below, sequenced in a study of shared clonotypes between healthy human individuals. Libraries were prepared by immunoSEQ multiplex PCR; TCRdb keeps only in-frame clonotypes and omits some of them. The sample carries about 320,000 clones, around 86% recorded once. The sequenced material came from memory CD8+ T cells sorted from blood. Documented subset: CD45RO+ cells pooled with CCR7-negative TemRA cells. Source of these receptors: a young man in good health.

The rearrangement uses TRBV10-3 and TRBJ1-4; D gene ambiguous. This CDR3 comprises 15 residues. The germline gives CDR1 ENHRY, CDR2 SYGVKD. The V end was cut by 2 bases, the J end by 7 bases, with 14 bases between. The CDR3: CAISEPNETGEKLFF. The DNA for the CDR3 is TGTGCCATCAGTGAGCCAAATGAGACGGGTGAAAAACTGTTTTTT.

This clone was seen at least ten times. This sequence joins TRBV7-8 and TRBJ1-5; perhaps TRBD1 as D (6 bases). The CDR3 totals 14 residues. The V gene's germline CDR1 is SGHVS and CDR2 FQNEAQ. V lost 1 base and J lost 6, with 10 bases in between. CDR3 loop: CASSLEAGAQPQHF. CDR3 sequence (DNA): TGTGCCAGCAGCTTAGAGGCAGGGGCTCAGCCCCAGCATTTT.

The chain uses TRBV7-2 and TRBJ2-6; a weak D match, TRBD1 (5 bases). This CDR3 is built from 16 residues. V lost 5 bases to trimming and J lost 0 bases, with 11 bases between them. Germline V gene sequence: CDR1 SGHTA, CDR2 FQGNSA. The CDR3 loop reads CASSPGPHSGANVLTF. The CDR3 DNA reads TGTGCCAGCAGCCCAGGGCCTCACTCTGGGGCCAACGTCCTGACTTTC.

The chain links TRBV10-3 to TRBJ1-2, with D maybe TRBD1 (5 bases). Trimming removed 5 bases at V and 2 bases at J, with 15 bases between. The germline V gene encodes CDR1 ENHRY and CDR2 SYGVKD. CDR3 length equals 15 residues. The CDR3 region is CAISPSRGENYGYTF. The CDR3 bases are TGTGCCATCAGTCCGAGCCGGGGGGAGAACTATGGCTACACCTTC.

This chain joins TRBV6-5 and TRBJ2-1; TRBD1 aligns across 10 bases. The CDR3 is made up of 16 amino acids. J gave up 6 bases and V 0 bases, and 5 bases lay outside the gene matches. Germline lookup yields CDR1 MNHEY and CDR2 SVGAGI. The CDR3 here is CASSYSADRGGNEQFF. Written as DNA, the CDR3 is TGTGCCAGCAGTTACTCCGCGGACAGGGGGGGCAATGAGCAGTTCTTC.

The genes are TRBV11-2 and TRBJ2-3, with no clear D. The germline gives CDR1 SGHAT, CDR2 FQNNGV. The CDR3 totals 13 residues. V was pared by 5 bases and J by 3 bases, with 9 bases between. The CDR3 nucleotides are TGTGCCAGCAGCGATGGACGGACAGATACGCAGTATTTT. Amino acids: CASSDGRTDTQYF.

The chain joins TRBV25-1 to TRBJ1-1; tentative D call: TRBD1 (5 bases). The CDR3 sequence is 14 residues long. The V gene lost 4 bases and the J gene lost 11 bases, with 20 bases spanning the gap. CDR1 and CDR2 (germline): MGHDK, SYGVNS. In DNA form, the CDR3 reads TGTGCCAGCAGTGTACTACAGGTGTTTGATGGGGCTTTCTTT. Translating gives CASSVLQVFDGAFF. Based on the CDR3 plus reference TRBV25-1 and TRBJ1-1, the full variable domain is EADIYQTPRYLVIGTGKKITLECSQTMGHDKMYWYQQDPGMELHLIHYSYGVNSTEKGDLSSESTVSRIRTEHFPLTLESARPSHTSQYLCASSVLQVFDGAFFGQGTRLTVV.

This clone was counted between two and nine times. V gene TRBV7-9 combines with J gene TRBJ2-1, with 8 bases lining up with TRBD2. The CDR3 has 14 residues. Trimming cost V 10 bases and J 7 bases; bases outside gene matches: 12. Germline V gives CDR1 SEHNR, CDR2 FQNEAQ (reference sequence). The CDR3 spells CATQAGGYENEQFF. In nucleotides, the CDR3 is TGTGCCACTCAGGCGGGAGGTTACGAAAATGAGCAGTTCTTC.

The rearrangement uses TRBV5-6 and TRBJ2-7; a possible D gene is TRBD1 (6 bases). Germline CDR1 is SGHDT and CDR2 is YYEEEE. The CDR3 is made up of 16 amino acids. Trimming stripped 4 bases from V and 3 bases from J, with 20 bases between. The CDR3 sequence: CASSPDKGGGIYEQYF. The CDR3 DNA is TGTGCCAGCAGCCCGGACAAAGGGGGTGGCATCTACGAGCAGTACTTC.

In its sample, this clone was seen a few times. This chain links TRBV6-1 with TRBJ1-1; D is ambiguous. The CDR3 is 14 residues long. The V gene lost 2 bases and the J gene lost 0 bases, with 7 bases spanning the gap. Germline lookup yields CDR1 MNHNS and CDR2 SASEGT. The CDR3 protein is CASSESVMNTEAFF. The CDR3 DNA is TGTGCCAGCAGTGAATCAGTTATGAACACTGAAGCTTTCTTT.

The chain combines TRBV7-9 with TRBJ2-1; D possibly corresponds to TRBD1 (5 bases). The germline gives CDR1 SEHNR, CDR2 FQNEAQ (reference sequence). The CDR3 loop spans 14 amino acids. V was trimmed by 0 bases and J by 8 bases, leaving 11 bases between them. CDR3 DNA sequence: TGTGCCAGCAGCTTAGCCCACAGGCGTTATGAGCAGTTCTTC. It is translated as CASSLAHRRYEQFF.

The rearrangement links TRBV6-4 to TRBJ2-1; the D is unclear. Germline V lookup: CDR1 MRHNA, CDR2 SNTAGT. The CDR3 is 15 residues long. V lost 4 bases and J lost 0, with 10 bases in between. CDR3 DNA: TGTGCCAGCAGTGTTCGTACCAACTCCTACAATGAGCAGTTCTTC. Translation gives CASSVRTNSYNEQFF.

For the CDR3, the DNA is TGCGCCAGCAGCTTGGTGTATAGCGGGGGTCGTAGCCTCACAGATACGCAGTATTTT. Its translation is CASSLVYSGGRSLTDTQYF. The chain has TRBV5-1 and TRBJ2-3; 9 bases match TRBD2. The CDR3 spans 19 residues. Germline loops: CDR1 SGHRS, CDR2 YFSETQ. Trimming cost V 0 bases and J 2 bases; bases outside gene matches: 13.

The chain employs TRBV6-1 and TRBJ1-4; D possibly corresponds to TRBD1 (6 bases). Germline CDR1 MNHNS, CDR2 SASEGT. The V end lost 0 bases, the J end lost 4 bases, and 12 bases lay between the germline ends. The CDR3 has 16 residues. The CDR3 loop reads CASSEARQEYNEKLFF. The CDR3, as DNA: TGTGCCAGCAGTGAAGCCAGACAGGAGTATAATGAAAAACTGTTTTTT.

The rearrangement uses TRBV13 and TRBJ1-1, with TRBD1 as a possible D gene (6 bases). The CDR3 contains 14 residues. CDR1 and CDR2 (germline): PRHDT, FYEKMQ (reference sequence). Trimming took off 0 bases at V and 5 bases at J, with 10 bases between the two ends. CDR3 in amino acids: CASSLGLGATEAFF. DNA of the CDR3: TGTGCCAGCAGCTTAGGTTTGGGGGCAACTGAAGCTTTCTTT. The complete variable domain, with remaining parts taken from reference TRBV13 and TRBJ1-1, reads AAGVIQSPRHLIKEKRETATLKCYPIPRHDTVYWYQQGPGQDPQFLISFYEKMQSDKGSIPDRFSAQQFSDYHSELNMSSLELGDSALYFCASSLGLGATEAFFGQGTRLTVV.

V gene TRBV5-4 combines with J gene TRBJ2-7, with TRBD2 matching over 11 bases. The CDR3 extends over 14 amino acids. Looked up from germline, CDR1 is SGHNT and CDR2 is YYREEE (reference sequence). V lost 4 bases to trimming and J lost 9 bases; unmatched junction nucleotides: 9. In DNA, the CDR3 is TGTGCCAGCAGCCCCGGGACTAGCGGACTCCCGCAGTACTTC. This sequence encodes CASSPGTSGLPQYF.

The chain employs TRBV5-5 and TRBJ1-6; D call uncertain. With 0 bases removed from V and 2 bases from J, the gap between germline ends came to 6 bases. Germline V lookup: CDR1 SGHKS, CDR2 YYEKEE (reference sequence). This CDR3 spans 15 amino acids. CDR3 sequence reads: CASSLDPPYNSPLHF. The DNA for the CDR3 is TGTGCCAGCAGCTTGGACCCTCCCTATAATTCACCCCTCCACTTT.

The genes are TRBV6-1 and TRBJ2-7; D unclear. CDR3 length: 13 amino acids. The germline CDR1 and CDR2 sequences are MNHNS and SASEGT. Deletions cut 7 bases from V and 2 bases from J, with 12 bases between. CDR3 sequence reads: CASNARHTYEQYF. The CDR3 DNA reads as TGTGCCAGCAACGCCCGACACACCTACGAGCAGTACTTC.

The J gene is TRBJ2-1, the V gene TRBV4-3; 11 bases match TRBD2. CDR1 and CDR2 from the germline V gene are LGHNA and YSLEER. V lost 3 bases and J lost 2; bases outside the gene matches: 6. CDR3 length equals 17 residues. DNA of the CDR3: TGCGCCAGCAGCCAGACCATAGCGGGAGGGACCTACAATGAGCAGTTCTTC. Amino acids: CASSQTIAGGTYNEQFF.